A selection of T cell receptor beta chains follows, all from one sample in a study of T cell repertoires in cytomegalovirus infection. These TCRs are of unknown antigen specificity. A single record per CDR3 protein comes from TCRdb applying MiXCR to the reads. The sample comprises roughly 800,000 distinct CDR3 sequences, approximately 32% of which are singletons, and approximately 14% rests with the top ten. Sequencing was performed on cultured CD8+ T cells from PBMCs, taken from culture after CMV antigen stimulation. The source of these receptors is a human donor in good health (CMV status not recorded). Some clones in this sample may be carry-over from other donors' samples. CDR3s include the opening cysteine and the closing phenylalanine or tryptophan. The D gene is left open where the match is weak. Expanded clones are given a class, and other clones once, few, many or no size at all.

clone_size: few
j_call: TRBJ2-5
d_call: TRBD2
v_call: TRBV24-1
cdr3_aa: CATSDSGAQYF
cdr3_nt: TGTGCCACCAGTGATAGCGGGGCCCAGTACTTC

clone_size: .
j_call: TRBJ1-1
d_call: .
v_call: TRBV27
cdr3_aa: CASRHTYQAANTEAFF
cdr3_nt: TGTGCCAGCAGGCACACGTACCAGGCGGCGAACACTGAAGCTTTCTTT

clone_size: many
j_call: TRBJ1-1
d_call: .
v_call: TRBV2
cdr3_aa: CASSARRVNTEAFF
cdr3_nt: TGTGCCAGCAGTGCAAGGAGGGTGAACACTGAAGCTTTCTTT

clone_size: .
j_call: TRBJ2-1
d_call: TRBD2
v_call: TRBV6-1
cdr3_aa: CASLAGGLSSYNEQFF
cdr3_nt: TGTGCCAGCCTAGCGGGGGGTCTTAGCTCCTACAATGAGCAGTTCTTC

clone_size: few
j_call: TRBJ1-1
d_call: .
v_call: TRBV28
cdr3_aa: CASIGFMNTEAFF
cdr3_nt: TGTGCCAGCATAGGATTTATGAACACTGAAGCTTTCTTT

clone_size: .
j_call: TRBJ2-5
d_call: .
v_call: TRBV6-6
cdr3_aa: CATPPLVVGHKETQYF
cdr3_nt: TGTGCCACCCCTCCCCTGGTAGTGGGGCATAAAGAGACCCAGTACTTC

clone_size: .
j_call: TRBJ1-2
d_call: .
v_call: TRBV20-1
cdr3_aa: CSASVVREDGYTF
cdr3_nt: TGCAGTGCTAGTGTTGTCCGGGAGGATGGCTACACCTTC

clone_size: .
j_call: TRBJ2-3
d_call: .
v_call: TRBV10-3
cdr3_aa: CAISESWGRSTDTQYF
cdr3_nt: TGTGCCATCAGTGAGTCGTGGGGAAGGAGCACAGATACGCAGTATTTT

clone_size: few
j_call: TRBJ2-7
d_call: .
v_call: TRBV12-3/TRBV12-4
cdr3_aa: CASSLAGGSREQYF
cdr3_nt: TGTGCCAGCAGTTTAGCGGGGGGAAGCCGCGAGCAGTACTTC

clone_size: few
j_call: TRBJ2-1
d_call: TRBD2
v_call: TRBV20-1
cdr3_aa: CSAREPGRGKYNEQFF
cdr3_nt: TGCAGTGCTAGAGAACCCGGGAGGGGGAAATACAATGAGCAGTTCTTC

clone_size: .
j_call: TRBJ2-2
d_call: TRBD2
v_call: TRBV7-6
cdr3_aa: CASSLSGGTTGELFF
cdr3_nt: TGTGCCAGCAGCCTAAGCGGGGGGACCACCGGGGAGCTGTTTTTT

clone_size: few
j_call: TRBJ2-3
d_call: .
v_call: TRBV6-5
cdr3_aa: CASSYGVGDTQYF
cdr3_nt: TGTGCCAGCAGTTACGGAGTAGGGGATACGCAGTATTTT

clone_size: few
j_call: TRBJ1-2
d_call: .
v_call: TRBV7-2
cdr3_aa: CASSPPSAPYGYTF
cdr3_nt: TGTGCCAGCAGCCCCCCCTCTGCTCCCTATGGCTACACCTTC

clone_size: few
j_call: TRBJ1-2
d_call: TRBD1
v_call: TRBV29-1
cdr3_aa: CSVDGDRVNGYTF
cdr3_nt: TGCAGCGTTGACGGAGACAGGGTAAATGGCTACACCTTC

clone_size: .
j_call: TRBJ1-1
d_call: .
v_call: TRBV6-1
cdr3_aa: CASIPWGLNTEAFF
cdr3_nt: TGTGCCAGCATTCCCTGGGGCCTAAACACTGAAGCTTTCTTT

clone_size: .
j_call: TRBJ2-7
d_call: TRBD2
v_call: TRBV20-1
cdr3_aa: CSARGDSGSYEQYF
cdr3_nt: TGCAGTGCTAGAGGTGATAGCGGGAGCTACGAGCAGTACTTC

clone_size: .
j_call: TRBJ1-3
d_call: .
v_call: TRBV7-9
cdr3_aa: CASSEPGTSGNTIYF
cdr3_nt: TGTGCCAGCAGCGAGCCAGGGACCTCTGGAAACACCATATATTTT

clone_size: .
j_call: TRBJ1-2
d_call: .
v_call: TRBV6-5
cdr3_aa: CASSLPDSHYGYTF
cdr3_nt: TGTGCCAGCAGCCTCCCGGACAGCCACTATGGCTACACCTTC

clone_size: .
j_call: TRBJ2-5
d_call: TRBD2
v_call: TRBV7-6
cdr3_aa: CASSFKGLATETQYF
cdr3_nt: TGTGCCAGCAGCTTCAAGGGACTAGCGACGGAGACCCAGTACTTC

clone_size: .
j_call: TRBJ1-3
d_call: .
v_call: TRBV9
cdr3_aa: CASSATASSGNTIYF
cdr3_nt: TGTGCCAGCAGCGCGACAGCTAGCTCTGGAAACACCATATATTTT

clone_size: few
j_call: TRBJ2-1
d_call: .
v_call: TRBV19
cdr3_aa: CASSIDGNEQFF
cdr3_nt: TGTGCCAGTAGTATAGACGGAAATGAGCAGTTCTTC

clone_size: .
j_call: TRBJ2-2
d_call: TRBD2
v_call: TRBV7-6
cdr3_aa: CGSGGENTGELFF
cdr3_nt: TGTGGGAGCGGGGGGGAGAACACCGGGGAGCTGTTTTTT

clone_size: few
j_call: TRBJ1-2
d_call: TRBD1
v_call: TRBV2
cdr3_aa: CASSVGTGGFQGGYTF
cdr3_nt: TGTGCCAGCAGTGTTGGAACAGGGGGATTTCAAGGTGGCTACACCTTC

clone_size: few
j_call: TRBJ1-2
d_call: .
v_call: TRBV12-3/TRBV12-4
cdr3_aa: CASSPVTGSGGYTF
cdr3_nt: TGTGCCAGCAGCCCTGTCACAGGGAGTGGTGGCTACACCTTC

clone_size: .
j_call: TRBJ1-2
d_call: .
v_call: TRBV27
cdr3_aa: CASRTAYGYTF
cdr3_nt: TGTGCCAGCAGGACAGCCTATGGCTACACCTTC

clone_size: .
j_call: TRBJ2-3
d_call: TRBD2
v_call: TRBV10-3
cdr3_aa: CAISESGTSGPGTDTQYF
cdr3_nt: TGTGCCATCAGTGAGTCAGGGACTAGCGGTCCGGGCACAGATACGCAGTATTTT

clone_size: .
j_call: TRBJ1-1
d_call: .
v_call: TRBV27
cdr3_aa: CASSLTPHLNTEAFF
cdr3_nt: TGTGCCAGCAGTCTGACCCCCCACTTGAACACTGAAGCTTTCTTT

clone_size: .
j_call: TRBJ1-1
d_call: TRBD1
v_call: TRBV5-1
cdr3_aa: CASSSGQGADEAFF
cdr3_nt: TGCGCCAGCAGCTCAGGACAGGGGGCTGATGAAGCTTTCTTT

clone_size: .
j_call: TRBJ2-3
d_call: .
v_call: TRBV15
cdr3_aa: CATSREVATATDTQYF
cdr3_nt: TGTGCCACCAGCAGAGAGGTAGCTACGGCGACAGATACGCAGTATTTT